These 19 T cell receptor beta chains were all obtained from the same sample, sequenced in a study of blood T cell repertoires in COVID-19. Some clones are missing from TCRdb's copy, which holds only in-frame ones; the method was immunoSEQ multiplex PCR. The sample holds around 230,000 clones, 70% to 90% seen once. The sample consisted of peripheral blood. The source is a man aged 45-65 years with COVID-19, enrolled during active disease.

The CDR3 DNA reads as TGCGCCAGCAGCCAAGGCTGGACAGTGGGCTACAATGAGCAGTTCTTC. This gives the protein CASSQGWTVGYNEQFF. The V call is TRBV4-3, the J call TRBJ2-1, with a weak D call TRBD1 (6 bases). Germline values: CDR1 LGHNA, CDR2 YSLEER. V gave up 1 base and J gave up 3 bases, with 13 bases separating them. This CDR3 comprises 16 residues.

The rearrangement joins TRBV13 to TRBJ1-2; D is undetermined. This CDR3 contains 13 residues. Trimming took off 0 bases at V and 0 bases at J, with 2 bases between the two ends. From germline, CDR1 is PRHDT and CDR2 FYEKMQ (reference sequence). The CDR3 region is CASSLGANYGYTF. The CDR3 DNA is TGTGCCAGCAGCTTAGGCGCTAACTATGGCTACACCTTC.

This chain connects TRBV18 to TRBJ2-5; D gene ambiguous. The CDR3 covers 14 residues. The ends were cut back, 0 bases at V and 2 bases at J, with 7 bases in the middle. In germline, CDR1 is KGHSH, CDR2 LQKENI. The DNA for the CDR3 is TGTGCCAGCTCACCACCGACATTGCAAGAGACCCAGTACTTC. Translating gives CASSPPTLQETQYF.

The CDR3 loop reads CASSSGEWNEKLFF. The CDR3 DNA follows: TGTGCCAGCAGCTCGGGGGAGTGGAATGAAAAACTGTTTTTT. This rearrangement joins TRBV5-6 to TRBJ1-4, with TRBD1 as a possible D gene (5 bases). The CDR3 runs 14 residues. Germline V lookup: CDR1 SGHDT, CDR2 YYEEEE. The V gene lost 3 bases and the J gene lost 5 bases, with 11 bases spanning the gap.

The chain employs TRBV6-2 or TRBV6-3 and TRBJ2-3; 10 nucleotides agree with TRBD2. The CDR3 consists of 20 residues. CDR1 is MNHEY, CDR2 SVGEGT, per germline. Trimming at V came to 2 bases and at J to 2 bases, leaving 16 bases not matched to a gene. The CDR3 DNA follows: TGTGCCAGCAGTTACCCGAGGGCTAGCGGGGGAAAACCGAACACAGATACGCAGTATTTT. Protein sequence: CASSYPRASGGKPNTDTQYF.

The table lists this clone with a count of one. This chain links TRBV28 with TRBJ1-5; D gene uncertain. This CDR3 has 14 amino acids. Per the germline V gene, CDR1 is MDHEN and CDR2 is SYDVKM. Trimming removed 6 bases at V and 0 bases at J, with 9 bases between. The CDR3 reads CASSPTGSNQPQHF. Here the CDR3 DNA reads TGTGCCAGCAGCCCCACCGGTAGCAATCAGCCCCAGCATTTT. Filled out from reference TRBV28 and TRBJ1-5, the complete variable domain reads DVKVTQSSRYLVKRTGEKVFLECVQDMDHENMFWYRQDPGLGLRLIYFSYDVKMKEKGDIPEGYSVSREKKERFSLILESASTNQTSMYLCASSPTGSNQPQHFGDGTRLSIL.

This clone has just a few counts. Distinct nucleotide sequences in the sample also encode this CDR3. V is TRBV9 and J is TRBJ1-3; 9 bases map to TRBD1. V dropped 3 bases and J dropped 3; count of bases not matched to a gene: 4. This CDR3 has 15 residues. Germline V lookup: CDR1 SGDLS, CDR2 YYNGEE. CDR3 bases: TGTGCCAGCAGCGCCGGACAGGGGAATGGAAACACCATATATTTT. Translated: CASSAGQGNGNTIYF.

The CDR3 DNA reads as TGTGCCTGGAGGCACAGGGCTAACACTGAAGCTTTCTTT. This encodes CAWRHRANTEAFF. V usage is TRBV30 and J usage is TRBJ1-1, with D perhaps TRBD1 (6 bases). In germline, CDR1 is GTSNPN, CDR2 SVGIG (reference sequence). V was pared by 3 bases and J by 2 bases, with 10 bases between. The CDR3 has 13 residues.

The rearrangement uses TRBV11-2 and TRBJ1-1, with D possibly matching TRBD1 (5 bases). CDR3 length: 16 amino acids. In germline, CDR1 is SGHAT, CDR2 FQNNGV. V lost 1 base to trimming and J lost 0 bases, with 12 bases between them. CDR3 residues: CASSLARAGLNTEAFF. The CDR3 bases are TGTGCCAGCAGCTTAGCCAGGGCAGGGCTGAACACTGAAGCTTTCTTT.

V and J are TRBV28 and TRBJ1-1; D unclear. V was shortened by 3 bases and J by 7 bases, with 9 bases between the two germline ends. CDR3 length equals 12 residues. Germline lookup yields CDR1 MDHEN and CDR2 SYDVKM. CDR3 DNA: TGTGCCAGCAGTTTGGTCGGGTATGAAGCTTTCTTT. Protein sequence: CASSLVGYEAFF.

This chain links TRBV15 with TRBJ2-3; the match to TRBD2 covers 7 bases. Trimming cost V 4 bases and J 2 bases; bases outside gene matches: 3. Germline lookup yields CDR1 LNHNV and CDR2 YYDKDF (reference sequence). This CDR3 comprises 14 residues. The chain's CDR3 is CATSTSGNTDTQYF. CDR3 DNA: TGTGCCACCAGCACTAGCGGTAACACAGATACGCAGTATTTT.

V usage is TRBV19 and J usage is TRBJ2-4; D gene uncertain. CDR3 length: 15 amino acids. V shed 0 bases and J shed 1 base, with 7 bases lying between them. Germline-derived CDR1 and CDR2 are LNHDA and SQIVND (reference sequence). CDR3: CASSIEGRAKNIQYF. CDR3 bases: TGTGCCAGTAGTATAGAGGGCAGGGCCAAAAACATTCAGTACTTC. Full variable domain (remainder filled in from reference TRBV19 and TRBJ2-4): DGGITQSPKYLFRKEGQNVTLSCEQNLNHDAMYWYRQDPGQGLRLIYYSQIVNDFQKGDIAEGYSVSREKKESFPLTVTSAQKNPTAFYLCASSIEGRAKNIQYFGAGTRLSVL.

The CDR3 region is CASSLAFRETEAFF. Here the CDR3 DNA reads TGTGCCAGCAGCTTAGCTTTCAGGGAAACTGAAGCTTTCTTT. The genes are TRBV7-2 and TRBJ1-1; a possible D gene is TRBD1 (5 bases). Trimming shortened V by 0 bases and J by 5 bases, and 10 bases separated the two germline ends. Germline V CDR1 and CDR2: SGHTA, FQGNSA. The CDR3 sequence is 14 residues long.

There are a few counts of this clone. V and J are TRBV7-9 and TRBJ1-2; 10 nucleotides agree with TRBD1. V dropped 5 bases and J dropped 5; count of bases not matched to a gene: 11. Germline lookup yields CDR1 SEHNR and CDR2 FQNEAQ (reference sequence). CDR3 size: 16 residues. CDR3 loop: CASSPRSGTGAYGYTF. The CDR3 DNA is TGTGCCAGCAGCCCCAGGTCCGGGACAGGGGCTTATGGCTACACCTTC.

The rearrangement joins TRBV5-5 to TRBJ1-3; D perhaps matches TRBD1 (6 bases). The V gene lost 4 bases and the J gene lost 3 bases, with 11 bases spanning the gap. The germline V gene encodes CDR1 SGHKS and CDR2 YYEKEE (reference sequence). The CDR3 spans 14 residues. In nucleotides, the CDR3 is TGTGCCAGCAGCCTGGGACAAGTTGGAAACACCATATATTTT. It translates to CASSLGQVGNTIYF.

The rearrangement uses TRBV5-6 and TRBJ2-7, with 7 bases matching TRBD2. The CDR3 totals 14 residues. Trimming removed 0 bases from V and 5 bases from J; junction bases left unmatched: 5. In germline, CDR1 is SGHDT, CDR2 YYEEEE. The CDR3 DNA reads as TGTGCCAGCAGCTTGGGAGGGAGGGCCCACGAGCAGTACTTC. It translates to CASSLGGRAHEQYF.

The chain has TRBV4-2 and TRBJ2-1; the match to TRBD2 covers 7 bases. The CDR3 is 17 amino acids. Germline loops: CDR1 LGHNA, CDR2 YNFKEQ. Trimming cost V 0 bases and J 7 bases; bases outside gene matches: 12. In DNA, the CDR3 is TGTGCCAGCAGCCAAGAGTTTCAAAGCGGGGCCCTTAATGAGCAGTTCTTC. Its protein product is CASSQEFQSGALNEQFF.

The CDR3 loop reads CASSQDPLAGNTGELFF. In nucleotides, the CDR3 is TGTGCCAGCAGCCAAGATCCGCTAGCGGGGAACACCGGGGAGCTGTTTTTT. The chain uses TRBV4-2 and TRBJ2-2, with 8 bases aligning to TRBD2. Per the germline V gene, CDR1 is LGHNA and CDR2 is YNFKEQ. This CDR3 is built from 17 residues. V lost 0 bases and J lost 1; bases outside the gene matches: 4.

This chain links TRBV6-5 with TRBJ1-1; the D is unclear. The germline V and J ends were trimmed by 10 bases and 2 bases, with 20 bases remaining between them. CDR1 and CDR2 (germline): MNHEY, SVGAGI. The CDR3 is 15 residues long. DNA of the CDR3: TGTGCCACCACGAAGAACCCCGAGACTAACACTGAAGCTTTCTTT. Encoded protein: CATTKNPETNTEAFF.